This T cell receptor (beta chain) was identified during a study of blood T cell repertoires in COVID-19. Study summary: The study drew acute and convalescent COVID-19 samples from the United States, Italy and Spain. Sources were T cells, B-cell-depleted T cells, or PBMCs; the material itself was cDNA or gDNA.

Germline V gene sequence: CDR1 SGHTA, CDR2 FQGNSA. This CDR3 contains 15 residues. Trimming removed 3 bases at V and 4 bases at J, with 15 bases between. Authors' processing steps: Estimation of nucleated cell counts was performed using reference gene primer amplification. Clones were sequenced by immunoSEQ multiplex PCR, and TCRdb holds only the in-frame ones, with some missing. That table is the source of V, J and clone size, and D and trimming were worked out from the DNA. The sample yields 56,000 or so clones, roughly 88% seen once. This clone has only a few counts. In the same sample, other DNA sequences code for this CDR3.

The source is a woman aged 80 or over with active COVID-19. V and J are TRBV7-2 and TRBJ2-5, with D maybe TRBD2 (7 bases). The sequenced sample consisted of peripheral blood. In DNA form, the CDR3 reads TGTGCCAGCAGCTTCCAGAGGGGGGGCGGAGAGACCCAGTACTTC. The encoded protein is CASSFQRGGGETQYF.